These 26 T cell receptor beta chains originate from one sample sequenced in a study of T-cell reconstitution after alpha-beta-depleted transplantation in children. The authors prepared the TCRbeta library with unique molecular identifiers. Using its own MiXCR run on the PCR reads, TCRdb lists one record per CDR3 protein. The sample holds 200,000 to 250,000 distinct CDR3 sequences, around 12% seen once. The material was PBMCs from the stem cell graft donor, obtained from the stem cell graft. Receptors were obtained from a human donor who donated a stem cell graft to a child with acute lymphoblastic leukemia.

This clonotype showed up many times. The genes are TRBV28 and TRBJ2-1, with 8 bases aligning to TRBD2. V was pared by 5 bases and J by 3 bases, with 18 bases of the junction left unmatched. Germline loops: CDR1 MDHEN, CDR2 SYDVKM. This CDR3 is 19 amino acids long. The CDR3 protein is CASSPGLGSPLRIYNEQFF. CDR3 coding DNA: TGTGCCAGCAGTCCGGGACTAGGATCGCCCCTCCGAATCTACAATGAGCAGTTCTTC.

This clonotype has ten or more counts. The chain carries TRBV10-3 and TRBJ1-2; maybe TRBD1 (6 bases). From germline, CDR1 is ENHRY and CDR2 SYGVKD. The CDR3 is 15 amino acids. V gave up 3 bases and J gave up 4 bases, with 15 bases separating them. The CDR3 nucleotides read TGTGCCATCAGTGACGAGACGAGGGGGGCCTATGGCTACACCTTC. Its protein product is CAISDETRGAYGYTF.

In its sample, this clonotype was seen many times. The V call is TRBV12-3 or TRBV12-4, the J call TRBJ2-7, with D perhaps TRBD2 (5 bases). This CDR3 is built from 19 residues. V was cut by 2 bases and J by 6 bases, with 29 bases left in between. CDR3 DNA sequence: TGTGCCAGCAGTTTAAATCTCCCCTCCAGCGGACGACTTGGTGGCGAGCAGTACTTC. Translating it yields CASSLNLPSSGRLGGEQYF.

The chain has TRBV20-1 and TRBJ2-1, with D unresolved. Between the trimmed V and J ends, which lost 1 base and 2 bases, there was a span of 18 bases. The germline CDR1 and CDR2 sequences are DFQATT and SNEGSKA (reference sequence). The CDR3 has 17 amino acids. The CDR3 bases are TGCAGTGCTAGAGCAGGACCCACGTGGGTCACCTACAATGAGCAGTTCTTC. Protein product: CSARAGPTWVTYNEQFF.

The chain is built from TRBV6-2 or TRBV6-3 and TRBJ2-5, with D unresolved. The germline CDR1 and CDR2 sequences are MNHEY and SVGEGT. The V end lost 2 bases, the J end lost 1 base, and 5 bases lay between the germline ends. This CDR3 has 13 amino acids. CDR3 region: CASSYRAQETQYF. In DNA form, the CDR3 reads TGTGCCAGCAGTTACCGGGCCCAAGAGACCCAGTACTTC.

There are many counts of this clonotype. The rearrangement links TRBV5-1 to TRBJ2-7; 13 bases align to TRBD2. Germline-derived CDR1 and CDR2 are SGHRS and YFSETQ. This CDR3 spans 17 amino acids. With 4 bases clipped from V and 0 bases from J, the junction kept 7 bases outside the gene matches. CDR3 DNA sequence: TGCGCCAGCAGCCAAACTAGCGGGAGGGCCAGCTCCTACGAGCAGTACTTC. Translation gives CASSQTSGRASSYEQYF.

This clonotype appeared many times. This rearrangement joins TRBV27 to TRBJ2-7; unclear D gene. Germline V gene data show CDR1 as MNHEY and CDR2 as SMNVEV (reference sequence). V gave up 3 bases and J gave up 0 bases, with 6 bases separating them. The CDR3 length is 13 residues. The CDR3 here is CASSFSASYEQYF. The CDR3 DNA reads as TGTGCCAGCAGTTTCAGTGCCTCCTACGAGCAGTACTTC.

This clonotype was detected many times. The chain links TRBV7-2 to TRBJ2-7, with D unresolved. Deletions cut 5 bases from V and 6 bases from J, with 14 bases between. This CDR3 is built from 13 residues. Germline loops: CDR1 SGHTA, CDR2 FQGNSA. This chain's CDR3 is CASSPPVSSEQYF. The CDR3 nucleotides read TGTGCCAGCAGCCCTCCGGTTAGCAGCGAGCAGTACTTC.

On this clonotype itself: A much larger clone lies one base from this, so it may be a read error. The chain couples TRBV6-2 or TRBV6-3 to TRBJ2-1; 8 bases are shared with TRBD2. J lost 8 bases, V lost 2 bases, and 11 bases had no gene match. Germline V gives CDR1 MNHEY, CDR2 SVGEGT. This CDR3 comprises 16 residues. As DNA, the CDR3 is TGTGCCAGCAGTTACGAGGTTCTGCTAGCGGGCGATGAGCAGTTCTTC. The encoded protein is CASSYEVLLAGDEQFF.

This clonotype appeared many times. This chain connects TRBV5-1 to TRBJ1-1, with D tentatively TRBD1 (5 bases). This CDR3 comprises 15 residues. V gave up 3 bases and J gave up 3 bases, with 15 bases separating them. Germline CDR1 is SGHRS and CDR2 is YFSETQ. The CDR3 sequence is CASSSPSRADTEAFF. The CDR3 region has the DNA TGCGCCAGCAGCTCCCCCAGCAGGGCTGACACTGAAGCTTTCTTT.

In its sample, this clonotype was seen many times. The chain recombines TRBV24-1 with TRBJ2-2, with unresolved D. Germline V gene sequence: CDR1 KGHDR, CDR2 SFDVKD. Trimming pared 2 bases from V and 2 bases from J, leaving 5 bases between. CDR3 length equals 14 residues. CDR3 in DNA: TGTGCCACCAGTGATTGGGCCAACACCGGGGAGCTGTTTTTT. The encoded protein is CATSDWANTGELFF.

This clonotype was seen a single time. One base away lies a much larger clone, so this may be a sequencing read error. This chain links TRBV6-4 with TRBJ1-1; D gene ambiguous. V was shortened by 4 bases and J by 9 bases, with 12 bases between the two germline ends. The CDR3 runs to 12 residues. CDR1 and CDR2 from the germline V gene are MRHNA and SNTAGT. The CDR3 is CASSGSVAQAFF. CDR3 in DNA: TGTGCCAGCAGTGGGTCCGTCGCTCAAGCTTTCTTT.

The table lists this clonotype with many counts. The V gene is TRBV20-1, the J gene TRBJ2-7; 8 positions match TRBD2. CDR3 length: 11 residues. Germline CDR1 is DFQATT and CDR2 is SNEGSKA (reference sequence). The CDR3, as DNA: TGCAGGCCGGGACTAGTCCACGAGCAGTACTTC. As protein: CRPGLVHEQYF.

This clonotype was seen ten or more times. The chain recombines TRBV5-1 with TRBJ1-2; perhaps TRBD1 as D (6 bases). The germline gives CDR1 SGHRS, CDR2 YFSETQ. This CDR3 has 16 amino acids. V was cut by 3 bases and J by 0 bases, with 15 bases left in between. In DNA, the CDR3 is TGCGCCAGCAGCTCTTGGACAGAATCGACTAACTATGGCTACACCTTC. Its protein is CASSSWTESTNYGYTF. Filled out from reference TRBV5-1 and TRBJ1-2, the complete variable domain reads KAGVTQTPRYLIKTRGQQVTLSCSPISGHRSVSWYQQTPGQGLQFLFEYFSETQRNKGNFPGRFSGRQFSNSRSEMNVSTLELGDSALYLCASSSWTESTNYGYTFGSGTRLTVV.

This clonotype was seen only a few times. The CDR3 loop reads CASSFRVQAYGYTF. For the CDR3, the DNA is TGTGCCAGCAGTTTCCGGGTACAGGCGTATGGCTACACCTTC. The chain links TRBV12-3 or TRBV12-4 to TRBJ1-2; a possible D gene is TRBD1 (5 bases). The CDR3 spans 14 residues. V dropped 3 bases and J dropped 5 bases, with 13 bases sitting between them.

The chain couples TRBV11-2 to TRBJ2-5, with D perhaps matching TRBD2 (6 bases). CDR1 SGHAT and CDR2 FQNNGV come from the germline V gene. The CDR3 spans 15 residues. Trimming removed 0 bases at V and 2 bases at J, with 10 bases between. CDR3 nucleotide sequence: TGTGCCAGCAGCTTAGAGCCTGGGAGGCAAGAGACCCAGTACTTC. It is translated as CASSLEPGRQETQYF. Supplemented by reference TRBV11-2 and TRBJ2-5, the full variable domain reads EAGVAQSPRYKIIEKRQSVAFWCNPISGHATLYWYQQILGQGPKLLIQFQNNGVVDDSQLPKDRFSAERLKGVDSTLKIQPAKLEDSAVYLCASSLEPGRQETQYFGPGTRLLVL.

This clonotype was found many times. J is TRBJ2-5 and V is TRBV14; D possibly corresponds to TRBD1 (6 bases). Germline lookup yields CDR1 SGHDN and CDR2 FVKESK. This CDR3 comprises 16 residues. V was pared by 0 bases and J by 1 base, with 12 bases between. CDR3 residues: CASSQDLTGRQETQYF. CDR3 DNA sequence: TGTGCCAGCAGCCAAGATTTGACAGGCCGCCAAGAGACCCAGTACTTC. The complete variable domain, with remaining parts taken from reference TRBV14 and TRBJ2-5, reads EAGVTQFPSHSVIEKGQTVTLRCDPISGHDNLYWYRRVMGKEIKFLLHFVKESKQDESGMPNNRFLAERTGGTYSTLKVQPAELEDSGVYFCASSQDLTGRQETQYFGPGTRLLVL.

This clonotype has a handful of counts. J is TRBJ2-7 and V is TRBV7-8; 8 nucleotides align to TRBD2. The CDR3 has 14 residues. Germline V lookup: CDR1 SGHVS, CDR2 FQNEAQ. The V gene end was trimmed by 4 bases and the J gene end by 5 bases; junction bases not matched to a gene: 7. The CDR3 DNA is TGTGCCAGCAGCTCCTCGGGGGGGCGGCACGAGCAGTACTTC. It is translated as CASSSSGGRHEQYF.

This clonotype was seen ten or more times. The chain is built from TRBV4-2 and TRBJ2-4; possibly TRBD2 for D (5 bases). With 1 base removed from V and 7 bases from J, the gap between germline ends came to 8 bases. Germline CDR1 is LGHNA and CDR2 is YNFKEQ. The length of the CDR3 is 13 residues. CDR3 residues: CASSQGWENIQYF. The CDR3 DNA is TGTGCCAGCAGCCAAGGTTGGGAGAACATTCAGTACTTC.

There are many counts of this clonotype. The gene calls are TRBV20-1 and TRBJ2-5, with 11 bases fitting TRBD2. Germline CDR1 DFQATT, CDR2 SNEGSKA (reference sequence). After removal of 2 bases from V and 5 bases from J, the junction contained 7 bases not matched to a gene. The CDR3 has 15 residues. The DNA of the CDR3 is TGCAGTGCTAGAATACTAGCGGGAGAGATGGAGACCCAGTACTTC. Amino acid sequence: CSARILAGEMETQYF.

This clonotype occurred a few times. This chain connects TRBV29-1 to TRBJ2-3; 8 nucleotides match TRBD1. The CDR3 extends over 14 amino acids. The V and J ends lost 0 bases and 2 bases, in that order; junction bases with no gene match: 1. Germline CDR1 and CDR2: SQVTM and ANQGSEA. CDR3 residues: CSVEDRGPTDTQYF. Here the CDR3 DNA reads TGCAGCGTTGAAGACAGGGGGCCCACAGATACGCAGTATTTT.

This clonotype was seen ten or more times. The rearrangement uses TRBV9 and TRBJ2-1; TRBD2 matches 11 bases. This CDR3 spans 17 amino acids. Per the germline V gene, CDR1 is SGDLS and CDR2 is YYNGEE. V shed 4 bases and J 0 bases; nucleotides not matched to a gene: 6. CDR3 coding DNA: TGTGCCAGCAGCTCTAGCGGGGGGACTAGCTCCTACAATGAGCAGTTCTTC. This translates into CASSSSGGTSSYNEQFF. Complete variable domain (other parts from reference TRBV9 and TRBJ2-1): DSGVTQTPKHLITATGQRVTLRCSPRSGDLSVYWYQQSLDQGLQFLIQYYNGEERAKGNILERFSAQQFPDLHSELNLSSLELGDSALYFCASSSSGGTSSYNEQFFGPGTRLTVL.

This clonotype was recorded a few times. The rearrangement joins TRBV11-2 to TRBJ2-3; possible D gene TRBD2, 6 bases. Between the trimmed V and J ends, which lost 1 base and 3 bases, there was a span of 14 bases. The CDR3 has 16 amino acids. Germline CDR1 reads SGHAT; CDR2 reads FQNNGV. The CDR3 spells CASSLGLAWGTDTQYF. CDR3 DNA sequence: TGTGCCAGCAGCTTAGGGCTAGCGTGGGGGACAGATACGCAGTATTTT.

This clonotype was recorded at least ten times. The chain uses TRBV29-1 and TRBJ2-7; D uncertain. Trimming shortened V by 4 bases and J by 2 bases, and 6 bases separated the two germline ends. Germline V lookup: CDR1 SQVTM, CDR2 ANQGSEA. The CDR3 spans 11 residues. The CDR3 spells CSVVATYEQYF. The DNA of the CDR3 is TGCAGCGTTGTGGCCACCTACGAGCAGTACTTC.

This clonotype was seen ten or more times. This rearrangement joins TRBV20-1 to TRBJ1-1, with D possibly being TRBD1 (5 bases). The CDR3 consists of 16 residues. Per germline, CDR1 DFQATT and CDR2 SNEGSKA (reference sequence). Trimming cost V 0 bases and J 0 bases, with 14 bases left between them. Written as DNA, the CDR3 is TGCAGTGCTAGAGAGGATCGGGGCGCCATGAACACTGAAGCTTTCTTT. Translation gives CSAREDRGAMNTEAFF.

This clonotype has at least ten counts. The gene calls are TRBV20-1 and TRBJ1-4; D gene unclear. This CDR3 is built from 12 residues. V lost 3 bases and J lost 8, with 10 bases in between. From germline, CDR1 is DFQATT and CDR2 SNEGSKA (reference sequence). The CDR3 loop reads CSASSVGEKLFF. The CDR3 DNA reads as TGCAGTGCTAGTTCTGTGGGGGAAAAACTGTTTTTT.